This is a list of T cell receptor beta chains from one sample in a study of PD-L1 blockade in urothelial cancer. This table comes from immunoSEQ multiplex PCR, and its TCRdb copy is limited to in-frame clones, with some not included. The profile shows about 120,000 clones, approximately 85% of them singletons. The starting material was PBMCs, obtained around atezolizumab (anti-PD-L1) treatment. Receptor source: a man in his fifties with urothelial cancer. The CDR3 runs from the conserved cysteine through the conserved F or W. Fields, in order: V gene, clone size, J gene, D gene, CDR3 protein, CDR3 DNA. A D gene is named only where the DNA matches it firmly. Part of the rows lack a size; the others show once, few, many or a class for expanded clones.

TRBV28	NA	TRBJ1-2	TRBD1	CASGRDSGYGYTF	TGTGCCAGCGGCCGGGACAGCGGCTATGGCTACACCTTC
TRBV9	NA	TRBJ2-1	TRBD2	CASSVGTSGRRGNEQFF	TGTGCCAGCAGCGTAGGGACTAGCGGGAGAAGGGGCAATGAGCAGTTCTTC
TRBV6-5	NA	TRBJ1-1	TRBD1	CASRTGMNTEAFF	TGTGCCAGCAGGACAGGGATGAACACTGAAGCTTTCTTT
TRBV28	NA	TRBJ1-2	TRBD1	CASSPGTVFGYTF	TGTGCCAGCAGTCCCGGGACAGTATTCGGCTACACCTTC
TRBV7-9	NA	TRBJ2-1	TRBD2	CASSKSGSSYNEQFF	TGTGCCAGCAGCAAAAGCGGGAGCTCCTACAATGAGCAGTTCTTC
TRBV6-5	NA	TRBJ2-7	TRBD1	CASSRDRGRYEQYF	TGTGCCAGCAGTCGGGACAGGGGTAGGTACGAGCAGTACTTC
TRBV6-5	NA	TRBJ2-3	NA	CASSYDITAGADTQYF	TGTGCCAGCAGTTATGACATTACGGCCGGGGCAGATACGCAGTATTTT
TRBV4-1	NA	TRBJ2-1	TRBD2	CASSLFPTSGRANEQFF	TGCGCCAGCAGCCTCTTCCCGACTAGCGGGAGGGCGAATGAGCAGTTCTTC
TRBV30	NA	TRBJ1-6	TRBD1	CAWVPLQGEQVNSPLHF	TGTGCCTGGGTACCTCTACAGGGGGAACAGGTGAATTCACCCCTCCACTTT
TRBV19	NA	TRBJ2-5	NA	CASSNSGGFEETQYF	TGTGCCAGTAGTAATTCCGGGGGATTTGAGGAGACCCAGTACTTC
TRBV5-1	NA	TRBJ2-1	TRBD2	CASSQLAGGDNEQFF	TGCGCCAGCAGCCAACTAGCGGGAGGGGACAATGAGCAGTTCTTC
TRBV7-9	few	TRBJ1-2	NA	CASSQDFYGYTF	TGTGCCAGCAGTCAGGATTTTTATGGCTACACCTTC
TRBV5-4	NA	TRBJ1-4	TRBD1	CASSSGQGVNEKLFF	TGTGCCAGCAGCTCTGGACAGGGGGTGAATGAAAAACTGTTTTTT
TRBV11-2	once	TRBJ2-1	NA	CASSSRGWGGNEQFF	TGTGCCAGCAGCTCACGGGGGTGGGGTGGGAATGAGCAGTTCTTC
TRBV6-6	NA	TRBJ2-7	NA	CASRLETYEQYF	TGTGCCAGCAGACTGGAGACGTACGAGCAGTACTTC
TRBV5-1	NA	TRBJ2-1	NA	CASSLGSGLLEQFF	TGCGCCAGCAGCTTGGGTAGCGGCCTCCTCGAGCAGTTCTTC
TRBV6-5	NA	TRBJ2-1	NA	CASSSQRNEQFF	TGTGCCAGCAGCTCGCAGCGGAATGAGCAGTTCTTC
TRBV4-1	once	TRBJ2-3	NA	CASSRGPAASTDTQYF	TGCGCCAGCAGCCGAGGGCCAGCGGCCTCCACAGATACGCAGTATTTT
TRBV28	NA	TRBJ2-5	TRBD2	CATGTSGRVRETQYF	TGTGCCACCGGGACTAGCGGGAGAGTTCGGGAGACCCAGTACTTC
TRBV30	once	TRBJ2-7	TRBD2	CALSSGSSYEQYF	TGTGCCTTGTCTAGCGGAAGCTCCTACGAGCAGTACTTC
TRBV5-1	NA	TRBJ2-5	TRBD1	CASSPMGQGGETQYF	TGCGCCAGCAGCCCTATGGGACAGGGAGGGGAGACCCAGTACTTC
TRBV27	NA	TRBJ2-4	TRBD2	CASSLSPPSGSLGAKNIQYF	TGTGCCAGCAGTTTATCCCCGCCTAGCGGGAGCCTCGGGGCCAAAAACATTCAGTACTTC
TRBV11-3	few	TRBJ2-1	TRBD1	CASSPGQGTRNEQFF	TGTGCCAGCAGCCCCGGACAGGGGACGCGCAATGAGCAGTTCTTC
TRBV5-1	NA	TRBJ2-1	NA	CASSLDSRILNEQFF	TGCGCCAGCAGCTTGGACAGCCGGATTTTAAATGAGCAGTTCTTC
TRBV7-3	NA	TRBJ2-7	TRBD2	CASSLDGASGIYEQYF	TGTGCCAGCAGCTTAGACGGAGCTAGCGGGATTTACGAGCAGTACTTC
TRBV7-9	NA	TRBJ1-2	NA	CASSFLEWGQDGYTF	TGTGCCAGCAGCTTTTTGGAGTGGGGCCAGGATGGCTACACCTTC
TRBV28	NA	TRBJ2-5	NA	CASRPGVQETQYF	TGTGCCAGCAGACCAGGGGTCCAAGAGACCCAGTACTTC
TRBV9	NA	TRBJ2-7	NA	CASSVDPGRPYEQYF	TGTGCCAGCAGCGTAGATCCAGGGAGGCCCTACGAGCAGTACTTC
TRBV6-1	NA	TRBJ1-1	TRBD1	CASRLTGGYTEAFF	TGTGCCAGCAGGCTGACAGGGGGCTACACTGAAGCTTTCTTT
TRBV30	NA	TRBJ1-5	NA	CAWSRRDSQPQHF	TGTGCCTGGAGTAGAAGGGACTCCCAGCCCCAGCATTTT
TRBV21-1	NA	TRBJ1-5	NA	CASSSWDGRYQPQHF	TGTGCCAGCAGCAGTTGGGACGGGAGATACCAGCCCCAGCATTTT
TRBV15	NA	TRBJ2-1	NA	CATGRDLNNEQFF	TGTGCCACCGGCCGGGACTTAAACAATGAGCAGTTCTTC
TRBV27	once	TRBJ1-2	NA	CASGPGRRSYGYTF	TGTGCCAGCGGCCCCGGGAGACGGAGCTATGGCTACACCTTC
TRBV15	NA	TRBJ1-6	NA	CATSRTRGPANSPLHF	TGTGCCACCAGCAGGACCCGAGGGCCGGCCAATTCACCCCTCCACTTT
TRBV7-8	NA	TRBJ2-7	TRBD2	CASSLVAGGNYEQYF	TGTGCCAGCAGCTTAGTAGCGGGAGGAAACTACGAGCAGTACTTC
TRBV5-4	NA	TRBJ2-7	TRBD2	CASSSTLAGLYEQYF	TGTGCCAGCAGCTCGACGCTAGCGGGATTATACGAGCAGTACTTC
TRBV9	NA	TRBJ2-1	TRBD1	CASSVVGQGGSNEQFF	TGTGCCAGCAGCGTAGTTGGACAGGGTGGCTCCAATGAGCAGTTCTTC
TRBV7-9	NA	TRBJ2-1	TRBD2	CASSFRTSGSQRQFF	TGTGCCAGCAGCTTTCGGACTAGCGGGAGTCAGAGGCAGTTCTTC
TRBV28	NA	TRBJ1-1	NA	CASSFRNTEAFF	TGTGCCAGCAGTTTCCGGAACACTGAAGCTTTCTTT
TRBV2	NA	TRBJ2-7	TRBD2	CASSGTSDAYEQYF	TGTGCCAGCAGTGGGACTAGCGACGCCTACGAGCAGTACTTC
TRBV18	NA	TRBJ1-1	TRBD1	CASSQTADRVVGEAFF	TGTGCCAGCTCCCAAACCGCGGACAGGGTGGTCGGTGAAGCTTTCTTT
TRBV2	many	TRBJ1-2	NA	CASSDVGRAGYTF	TGTGCCAGCAGTGACGTTGGCAGGGCGGGCTACACCTTC
TRBV28	NA	TRBJ1-2	NA	CASSLYPPRADSNYGYTF	TGTGCCAGCAGTTTATACCCCCCCCGGGCGGACTCAAACTATGGCTACACCTTC
TRBV13	NA	TRBJ1-3	NA	CASSLDPGQRPSINGSSGNTIYF	TGTGCCAGCAGCTTAGACCCTGGACAGCGACCCTCTATAAACGGAAGCTCTGGAAACACCATATATTTT
TRBV28	NA	TRBJ2-2	NA	CASSLPPPGAAGELFF	TGTGCCAGCAGTCTCCCCCCCCCGGGAGCGGCCGGGGAGCTGTTTTTT
TRBV30	NA	TRBJ1-1	TRBD1	CAWSVSGGTTEAFF	TGTGCCTGGAGTGTATCAGGGGGGACCACTGAAGCTTTCTTT
TRBV28	NA	TRBJ2-7	NA	CASSLSRYEQYF	TGTGCCAGCAGTTTATCCCGCTACGAGCAGTACTTC
TRBV7-9	NA	TRBJ1-2	NA	CATRPRGPNGYTF	TGTGCCACAAGGCCCAGGGGTCCCAATGGCTACACCTTC
TRBV5-5	NA	TRBJ1-1	TRBD1	CASRYTGGTEAFF	TGTGCCAGCAGGTATACAGGGGGCACTGAAGCTTTCTTT
TRBV6-4	NA	TRBJ2-3	NA	CASSDGFTDTQYF	TGTGCCAGCAGTGACGGCTTCACAGATACGCAGTATTTT
TRBV14	NA	TRBJ2-3	NA	CASSQLSGHSTDTQYF	TGTGCCAGCAGCCAACTGTCGGGACATAGCACAGATACGCAGTATTTT